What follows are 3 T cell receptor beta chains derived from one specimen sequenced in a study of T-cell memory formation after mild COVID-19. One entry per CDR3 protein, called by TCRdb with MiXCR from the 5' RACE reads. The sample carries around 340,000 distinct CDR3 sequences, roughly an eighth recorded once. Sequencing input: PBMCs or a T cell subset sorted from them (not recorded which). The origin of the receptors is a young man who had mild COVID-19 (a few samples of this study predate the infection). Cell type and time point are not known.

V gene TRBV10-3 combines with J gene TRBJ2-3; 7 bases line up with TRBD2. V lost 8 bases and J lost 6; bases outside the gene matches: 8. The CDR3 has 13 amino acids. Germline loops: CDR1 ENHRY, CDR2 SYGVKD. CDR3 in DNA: TGTGCCATCCAAGGCGGGGAGGGTGATACGCAGTATTTT. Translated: CAIQGGEGDTQYF.

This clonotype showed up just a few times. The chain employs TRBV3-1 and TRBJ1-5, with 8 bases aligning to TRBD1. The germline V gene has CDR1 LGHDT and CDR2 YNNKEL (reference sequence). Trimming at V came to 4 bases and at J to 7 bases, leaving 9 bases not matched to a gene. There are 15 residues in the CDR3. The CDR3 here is CASSLGTGPDQPQHF. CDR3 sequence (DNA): TGTGCCAGCAGCCTCGGGACAGGTCCCGACCAGCCCCAGCATTTT.

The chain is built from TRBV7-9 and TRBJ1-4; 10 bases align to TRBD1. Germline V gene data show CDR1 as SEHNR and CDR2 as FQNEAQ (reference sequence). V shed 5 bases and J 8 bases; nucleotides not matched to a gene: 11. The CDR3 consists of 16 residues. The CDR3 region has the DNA TGTGCCAGCAGCCCGCACGACAGGGGGCTAGGAGAAAAACTGTTTTTT. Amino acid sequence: CASSPHDRGLGEKLFF.